The 10 T cell receptor beta chains listed next were all sequenced from one sample in a study of blood T cells in healthy people across ages. Sample-barcoded 5' priming and a J-beta primer mix drove a second PCR of roughly 6 to 12 cycles. TCRdb processed the 5' RACE reads anew with MiXCR; each CDR3 protein has one entry. The data show approximately 700,000 distinct CDR3 sequences, with about 30% seen just once and roughly 14% held by the top ten. Sequenced: blood. Receptors were obtained from a woman aged 80 or older in good health.

This chain connects TRBV5-1 to TRBJ1-6; no clear D gene. Germline CDR1 SGHRS, CDR2 YFSETQ. The CDR3 is 14 residues long. Trimming pared 0 bases from V and 9 bases from J, leaving 10 bases between. The CDR3 here is CASSLDTPVSPLHF. In nucleotides, the CDR3 is TGCGCCAGCAGCTTGGACACCCCGGTTTCACCCCTCCACTTT.

This clonotype was recorded at least ten times. This chain uses TRBV5-1 with TRBJ1-1, with D possibly being TRBD1 (6 bases). CDR3 size: 15 residues. The germline V gene has CDR1 SGHRS and CDR2 YFSETQ. V lost 3 bases, J lost 3 bases, and 15 bases lay in between. CDR3 DNA sequence: TGCGCCAGCAGCTCAAAGACAGGTCGGGACACTGAAGCTTTCTTT. Its translation: CASSSKTGRDTEAFF. Complete variable domain (other parts from reference TRBV5-1 and TRBJ1-1): KAGVTQTPRYLIKTRGQQVTLSCSPISGHRSVSWYQQTPGQGLQFLFEYFSETQRNKGNFPGRFSGRQFSNSRSEMNVSTLELGDSALYLCASSSKTGRDTEAFFGQGTRLTVV.

This clonotype has ten or more counts. This rearrangement joins TRBV6-1 to TRBJ2-7, with 11 bases fitting TRBD2. The CDR3 extends over 14 amino acids. V was clipped by 10 bases and J by 3 bases; unmatched bases: 8. The germline gives CDR1 MNHNS, CDR2 SASEGT. CDR3 sequence reads: CAITSGGYVYEQYF. CDR3 DNA: TGTGCCATCACTAGCGGGGGTTACGTCTACGAGCAGTACTTC.

Of note for this clonotype: This may arise from a read error, as a much more abundant clone is one base away. The conserved final phenylalanine or tryptophan is absent from the CDR3, which likely points to a read error. The chain recombines TRBV6-1 with TRBJ1-2; D remains ambiguous. Per germline, CDR1 MNHNS and CDR2 SASEGT. Trimming removed 8 bases at V and 8 bases at J, with 15 bases between. The length of the CDR3 is 12 residues. The CDR3 protein is CASLTPWGGYTI. CDR3 nucleotides: TGTGCCAGCCTGACTCCTTGGGGAGGCTACACCATC.

This clonotype was seen many times. The rearrangement uses TRBV2 and TRBJ2-3; 9 bases align to TRBD1. The junction had 7 bases not matched to a gene; V was cut back by 6 bases and J by 0 bases. This CDR3 contains 16 residues. Per the germline V gene, CDR1 is SNHLY and CDR2 is FYNNEI. CDR3 region: CASSIDRGGSTDTQYF. The CDR3 DNA is TGTGCCAGCAGCATCGACAGGGGGGGAAGCACAGATACGCAGTATTTT.

This clonotype has ten or more counts. The V and J genes are TRBV5-4 and TRBJ2-3, with a weak D call TRBD1 (6 bases). This CDR3 contains 15 residues. The V gene's germline CDR1 is SGHNT and CDR2 YYREEE (reference sequence). The ends were cut back, 4 bases at V and 4 bases at J, with 16 bases in the middle. Here the CDR3 reads CASSNTRTVPDTQYF. CDR3 in DNA: TGTGCCAGCAGCAATACACGGACAGTCCCAGATACGCAGTATTTT. Full variable domain (missing parts from reference TRBV5-4 and TRBJ2-3): ETGVTQSPTHLIKTRGQQVTLRCSSQSGHNTVSWYQQALGQGPQFIFQYYREEENGRGNFPPRFSGLQFPNYSSELNVNALELDDSALYLCASSNTRTVPDTQYFGPGTRLTVL.

This clonotype has a count of ten or more. The V call is TRBV7-6, the J call TRBJ2-1; D tentatively reads TRBD1 or TRBD2 (5 bases each). The CDR3 sequence is 12 residues long. The ends were cut back, 1 base at V and 9 bases at J, with 7 bases in the middle. The germline CDR1 and CDR2 sequences are SGHVS and FNYEAQ. DNA of the CDR3: TGTGCCAGCAGCTTAGGGGGGATTGAGCAGTTCTTC. Translation gives CASSLGGIEQFF.

A word on this clonotype: With a much larger clone just one base away, this may be a read error. This chain uses TRBV6-2 or TRBV6-3 with TRBJ2-5; D not resolved. The germline V and J ends were trimmed by 7 bases and 11 bases, with 20 bases remaining between them. The germline CDR1 and CDR2 sequences are MNHEY and SVGEGT. This CDR3 comprises 13 residues. This chain's CDR3 is CASNQGLGSQQYF. The DNA of the CDR3 is TGTGCCAGCAATCAAGGGTTGGGGTCTCAGCAGTACTTC.

The chain links TRBV5-1 to TRBJ2-7; 11 nucleotides match TRBD1. Trimming removed 7 bases from V and 1 base from J; junction bases left unmatched: 4. The CDR3 loop spans 14 amino acids. Germline V gene lookup returns CDR1 SGHRS and CDR2 YFSETQ. Here the CDR3 DNA reads TGCGCCAGCCGAGGACAGGGGGCTTCCTACGAGCAGTACTTC. Amino acid sequence: CASRGQGASYEQYF.

The chain combines TRBV20-1 with TRBJ2-5, with D perhaps matching TRBD2 (5 bases). The V gene lost 1 base and the J gene lost 5 bases, with 8 bases spanning the gap. CDR3 length: 12 amino acids. In germline, CDR1 is DFQATT, CDR2 SNEGSKA (reference sequence). The CDR3 spells CSARGTRETQYF. In DNA form, the CDR3 reads TGCAGTGCTAGAGGGACTCGGGAGACCCAGTACTTC.